This TCR beta chain was captured by sequencing in a study of tumor-infiltrating lymphocytes in primary liver carcinoma. About the study: Surgeons resected the patients' primary liver carcinomas. Roughly 3.5 to 8 million productive TCRbeta reads came from each sample, comparable across tissue types.

Study findings and constraints: The 250 largest clones made up significantly more of tumor than blood repertoires (p = 0.039).

Extraction also yielded germline DNA, while blood RNA was obtained from unsorted whole blood. Chronic HBV infection was present, with no prior treatment. Total RNA amounting to 450 to 550 ng was the source from which TCR beta cDNA was made with a constant-region primer. Each TCR beta library was derived from three nested multiplex PCR rounds that employed slightly modified ARM-PCR. Investigators reported that the first two PCR rounds, at around 10 cycles each, used TRBV1-TRBV30 forward primers with a C-beta reverse primer. TCRdb re-derived calls from the multiplex PCR reads in MiXCR, one entry per CDR3 protein. This repertoire shows 330,000 or so distinct CDR3 sequences, approximately 65% found once; its top ten account for roughly 6.5%. The CDR3 runs 13 residues. From germline, CDR1 is SQVTM and CDR2 ANQGSEA. Details on this clonotype: Its antigen is unknown. The germline gene is not matched at one end of the junction; a read error may be the cause.

The receptor comes from a man aged 35-49 years with primary liver carcinoma and hepatitis B virus infection. The sequenced sample was peripheral blood. This chain joins TRBV29-1 and TRBJ2-7; no clear D. The CDR3 spells CCVIIADSYEQYF. Here the CDR3 DNA reads TGCTGCGTTATCATAGCCGATAGCTACGAGCAATACTTC.